Below, 15 T cell receptor beta chains from the same sample are listed, as sequenced in a study of OX40 agonist ivuxolimab in advanced cancers. Assay: immunoSEQ multiplex PCR; the TCRdb copy retains only in-frame clones and omits some. The repertoire holds 50,000 or so clones, with roughly 84% as singletons. Sample: CD4+ or CD8+ T cells sorted from blood, taken in a trial of the OX40 agonist ivuxolimab. Every receptor here comes from an adult with an advanced solid tumor such as melanoma, head and neck, liver or kidney cancer.

Only one count was recorded for this clone. J is TRBJ1-5 and V is TRBV28; 7 bases line up with TRBD1. The length of the CDR3 is 15 residues. V trimming: 9 bases; J trimming: 2 bases; junction bases outside the gene matches: 10. CDR1 is MDHEN, CDR2 SYDVKM, per germline. CDR3 loop: CASARGVGGNQPQHF. The CDR3 nucleotides are TGTGCCAGTGCCAGGGGGGTAGGGGGCAATCAGCCCCAGCATTTT.

A single count supports this clone. V is TRBV10-3 and J is TRBJ1-1; D is possibly TRBD1 (6 bases). CDR3 size: 14 residues. V shed 6 bases and J shed 0 bases, with 11 bases lying between them. Germline lookup yields CDR1 ENHRY and CDR2 SYGVKD. CDR3 in amino acids: CAISEGDLNTEAFF. The CDR3 region has the DNA TGTGCCATCAGCGAGGGGGATCTGAACACTGAAGCTTTCTTT.

The gene calls are TRBV14 and TRBJ2-4; TRBD1 or TRBD2 may be the D gene (5 bases each). This CDR3 is 15 amino acids long. Between the trimmed V and J ends, which lost 0 bases and 3 bases, there was a span of 9 bases. Germline loops: CDR1 SGHDN, CDR2 FVKESK. The CDR3 DNA reads as TGTGCCAGCAGCCAAGAGAGGGGAGTCAAAAACATTCAGTACTTC. Its protein is CASSQERGVKNIQYF.

The chain uses TRBV4-1 and TRBJ1-4; no clear D gene. Germline loops: CDR1 MGHRA, CDR2 YSYEKL. Trimming cost V 0 bases and J 6 bases, with 17 bases left between them. The CDR3 extends over 17 amino acids. DNA of the CDR3: TGCGCCAGCAGCCAAGACCCAGGACGGAGGAGCTATGAAAAACTGTTTTTT. Encoded protein: CASSQDPGRRSYEKLFF.

This chain connects TRBV5-1 to TRBJ2-4, with a weak D call TRBD2 (6 bases). Trimming cost V 4 bases and J 0 bases, with 11 bases left between them. The CDR3 runs to 15 residues. Germline assignment: CDR1 SGHRS and CDR2 YFSETQ. CDR3 DNA sequence: TGCGCCAGCAGCCGGGCGGGGATAGCCAAAAACATTCAGTACTTC. As protein: CASSRAGIAKNIQYF.

J is TRBJ1-2 and V is TRBV25-1; D possibly corresponds to TRBD1 (5 bases). The CDR3 spans 17 residues. Germline V gene lookup returns CDR1 MGHDK and CDR2 SYGVNS. The V end lost 4 bases, the J end lost 3 bases, and 21 bases lay between the germline ends. CDR3 sequence reads: CASSGRTRWTPDYGYTF. The CDR3 DNA sequence: TGTGCCAGCAGTGGTAGGACACGATGGACTCCAGACTATGGCTACACCTTC.

J is TRBJ1-6 and V is TRBV7-6; no clear D. The CDR3 loop spans 17 amino acids. V was clipped by 1 base and J by 0 bases, with 10 bases between them. Germline CDR1 is SGHVS and CDR2 is FNYEAQ. CDR3 region: CASSLGRSLSYNSPLHF. In DNA form, the CDR3 reads TGTGCCAGCAGCTTAGGTCGCTCCCTCTCCTATAATTCACCCCTCCACTTT.

This clone was counted between two and nine times. The J gene is TRBJ2-7, the V gene TRBV4-1; the match to TRBD2 covers 8 bases. The CDR3 has 19 residues. Germline trimming cut 5 bases from V and 6 bases from J; bases unmatched to any gene: 24. Germline-derived CDR1 and CDR2 are MGHRA and YSYEKL. The CDR3 DNA follows: TGCGCCAGCAGCTACCACTCTTTCCGTCGGGAGGGCCGTCCCCTCGAGCAGTACTTC. Protein sequence: CASSYHSFRREGRPLEQYF.

The chain has TRBV27 and TRBJ1-6; no firm D call. V was trimmed by 6 bases and J by 4 bases, leaving 10 bases between them. The CDR3 length is 14 residues. Germline CDR1 is MNHEY and CDR2 is SMNVEV (reference sequence). CDR3 loop: CASSQARYNSPLHF. CDR3 in DNA: TGTGCCAGCAGCCAAGCAAGATATAATTCACCCCTCCACTTT.

The chain employs TRBV29-1 and TRBJ2-3; unclear D gene. This CDR3 contains 15 residues. Germline CDR1 is SQVTM and CDR2 is ANQGSEA. Deletions cut 3 bases from V and 0 bases from J, with 13 bases between. CDR3: CSVDPSWASTDTQYF. CDR3 in DNA: TGCAGCGTTGACCCCAGTTGGGCGAGCACAGATACGCAGTATTTT.

CDR3 coding DNA: TGTGCCAGCAGCTCGTGGGCGGGATTCTCTGGGGCCAACGTCCTGACTTTC. Encoded protein: CASSSWAGFSGANVLTF. The V gene is TRBV7-2, the J gene TRBJ2-6; perhaps TRBD2 as D (6 bases). CDR3 length: 17 amino acids. V was clipped by 4 bases and J by 0 bases, with 13 bases between them. Looked up from germline, CDR1 is SGHTA and CDR2 is FQGNSA. Filled out from reference TRBV7-2 and TRBJ2-6, the complete variable domain reads GAGVSQSPSNKVTEKGKDVELRCDPISGHTALYWYRQSLGQGLEFLIYFQGNSAPDKSGLPSDRFSAERTGGSVSTLTIQRTQQEDSAVYLCASSSWAGFSGANVLTFGAGSRLTVL.

This clone was counted a single time. This rearrangement joins TRBV27 to TRBJ2-5, with TRBD2 matching 9 bases. The DNA end favors TRBJ2-7, so the J call may be wrong. This CDR3 is built from 14 residues. Germline CDR1 MNHEY, CDR2 SMNVEV (reference sequence). CDR3 sequence: CASSFGLANYEQYF. The CDR3 region has the DNA TGTGCCAGCAGTTTTGGACTAGCGAACTACGAGCAGTACTTC.

The J gene is TRBJ2-6, the V gene TRBV4-2, with 9 nucleotides matching TRBD2. This CDR3 has 21 amino acids. The V and J ends lost 0 bases and 3 bases, in that order; junction bases with no gene match: 15. Germline lookup yields CDR1 LGHNA and CDR2 YNFKEQ. The CDR3 sequence is CASSQELAGSPTFFGANVLTF. DNA of the CDR3: TGTGCCAGCAGCCAAGAGCTAGCGGGAAGCCCTACCTTCTTTGGGGCCAACGTCCTGACTTTC.

The rearrangement uses TRBV27 and TRBJ1-4, with D maybe TRBD1 (5 bases). The CDR3 is 14 residues long. The germline gives CDR1 MNHEY, CDR2 SMNVEV (reference sequence). Trimming pared 7 bases from V and 4 bases from J, leaving 13 bases between. CDR3 sequence reads: CASKGAAVNEKLFF. For the CDR3, the DNA is TGTGCCAGCAAAGGGGCGGCAGTTAATGAAAAACTGTTTTTT.

The chain carries TRBV2 and TRBJ2-1; weak D call: TRBD1 (5 bases). The germline gives CDR1 SNHLY, CDR2 FYNNEI. This CDR3 spans 14 amino acids. Deletions cut 1 base from V and 4 bases from J, with 8 bases between. CDR3 bases: TGTGCCAGCAGTGAAGGGACACAATACAATGAGCAGTTCTTC. Translation: CASSEGTQYNEQFF.